Listed below are T cell receptor beta chains from one sample, sequenced in a study of shared clonotypes between healthy human individuals. Clones were read by immunoSEQ multiplex PCR, and TCRdb kept only the in-frame ones, dropping some. The data show about 680,000 clones, 55% to 85% seen once. Sample: memory CD4+ T cells sorted from blood. The receptor set was obtained from a woman in her twenties or thirties in good health. Both conserved end residues are part of each CDR3. Fields, in order: clone size, V gene, D gene, J gene, CDR3 protein, CDR3 DNA. A D gene is named only where the DNA matches it firmly. Rows may omit the clone size; those that give it use once, few, many or a size class.

NA	TRBV6-5	NA	TRBJ2-7	CASSYTSNYEQYF	TGTGCCAGCAGTTACACTAGCAACTACGAGCAGTACTTC
NA	TRBV25-1	TRBD2	TRBJ2-3	CASFSGRGADTQYF	TGTGCCAGCTTTAGCGGGAGAGGGGCAGATACGCAGTATTTT
NA	TRBV15	NA	TRBJ2-6	CATSREKGSGANVLTF	TGTGCCACCAGCAGAGAGAAGGGCTCTGGGGCCAACGTCCTGACTTTC
many	TRBV6-5	NA	TRBJ1-5	CASSSLFGDQPQHF	TGTGCCAGCAGTTCATTATTTGGGGATCAGCCCCAGCATTTT
few	TRBV7-8	TRBD1	TRBJ2-7	CASSLTGREQYF	TGTGCCAGCAGCCTGACAGGGCGCGAGCAGTACTTC
NA	TRBV5-1	NA	TRBJ2-6	CASSLGSSGANVLTF	TGCGCCAGCAGCTTGGGGAGCTCTGGGGCCAACGTCCTGACTTTC
NA	TRBV4-1	NA	TRBJ1-6	CASSQVRVGSPLHF	TGCGCCAGCAGCCAAGTGAGGGTCGGATCACCCCTCCACTTT
many	TRBV18	NA	TRBJ2-7	CASSPPGRLGSYEQYF	TGTGCCAGCTCACCCCCCGGCAGGTTGGGCTCCTACGAGCAGTACTTC
NA	TRBV7-8	NA	TRBJ2-2	CASSHRESSGELFF	TGTGCCAGCAGCCACAGGGAGAGTTCCGGGGAGCTGTTTTTT
NA	TRBV7-2	NA	TRBJ1-4	CASSLQQAKNEKLFF	TGTGCCAGCAGCTTACAACAGGCGAAAAATGAAAAACTGTTTTTT
NA	TRBV19	NA	TRBJ1-2	CASSADLRQVYGYTF	TGTGCCAGTAGTGCGGATTTGAGACAGGTCTATGGCTACACCTTC
NA	TRBV4-1	NA	TRBJ2-7	CASSQEGRDGWDEQYF	TGCGCCAGCAGCCAGGAGGGTCGGGACGGTTGGGACGAGCAGTACTTC
NA	TRBV19	NA	TRBJ2-3	CASSSGAPGIATPTDTQYF	TGTGCCAGTAGTAGCGGTGCCCCCGGGATCGCTACTCCCACAGATACGCAGTATTTT
NA	TRBV9	NA	TRBJ1-2	CASSVDFKAGVSGYGYTF	TGTGCCAGCAGCGTAGACTTTAAAGCCGGAGTGAGCGGCTATGGCTACACCTTC
NA	TRBV7-9	NA	TRBJ1-5	CASSFSNQPQHF	TGTGCCAGCAGCTTCTCGAATCAGCCCCAGCATTTT
few	TRBV5-1	NA	TRBJ1-4	CASSLAGSSNEKLFF	TGCGCCAGCAGCTTGGCAGGGTCATCTAATGAAAAACTGTTTTTT
once	TRBV11-3	NA	TRBJ1-1	CASSLDEGKAFF	TGTGCCAGCAGCTTAGATGAGGGGAAAGCTTTCTTT
NA	TRBV29-1	NA	TRBJ1-2	CSVGVQVEGGYTF	TGCAGCGTTGGGGTTCAGGTAGAGGGTGGCTACACCTTC
many	TRBV13	NA	TRBJ1-1	CASSKETVVTEAFF	TGTGCCAGCAGCAAAGAAACGGTAGTGACTGAAGCTTTCTTT
NA	TRBV27	TRBD1	TRBJ1-4	CASRRQGYEKLFF	TGTGCCAGCCGTAGACAGGGGTATGAAAAACTGTTTTTT
NA	TRBV28	NA	TRBJ1-5	CASRLLSNQPQHF	TGTGCCAGCAGACTCCTTAGCAATCAGCCCCAGCATTTT
NA	TRBV28	TRBD2	TRBJ2-5	CASSLWSTGGVETQYF	TGTGCCAGCAGTTTATGGTCGACGGGAGGGGTAGAGACCCAGTACTTC
many	TRBV5-1	NA	TRBJ2-1	CASSLTQLTYNEQFF	TGCGCCAGCAGCTTGACACAGCTGACTTACAATGAGCAGTTCTTC
NA	TRBV5-1	NA	TRBJ1-1	CASNAARGDTEAFF	TGCGCCAGCAACGCGGCCCGAGGTGACACTGAAGCTTTCTTT
NA	TRBV10-2	NA	TRBJ2-3	CASSSGRVTDTQYF	TGCGCCAGCAGCTCCGGCCGAGTCACAGATACGCAGTATTTT
once	TRBV6-1	NA	TRBJ1-1	CASSENTLNTEAFF	TGTGCCAGCAGTGAGAATACATTGAACACTGAAGCTTTCTTT
NA	TRBV7-3	NA	TRBJ2-6	CASSSMGTRSGANVLTF	TGTGCCAGCAGCTCCATGGGCACTAGGTCTGGGGCCAACGTCCTGACTTTC
NA	TRBV5-1	NA	TRBJ2-1	CASSPGHEGPNEQFF	TGCGCCAGCAGCCCGGGACATGAGGGACCCAATGAGCAGTTCTTC
once	TRBV6-1	NA	TRBJ2-5	CATHRQVGETQYF	TGTGCCACACACAGACAGGTCGGAGAGACCCAGTACTTC
NA	TRBV29-1	NA	TRBJ2-3	CSVARSTSTDTQYF	TGCAGCGTTGCCCGGTCAACTAGCACAGATACGCAGTATTTT
few	TRBV7-8	NA	TRBJ2-3	CASSLDAGRTDTQYF	TGTGCCAGCAGCTTAGACGCCGGCCGCACAGATACGCAGTATTTT
NA	TRBV19	TRBD1	TRBJ2-7	CASSRGQSSYEQYF	TGTGCCAGTAGTAGGGGACAGAGCTCCTACGAGCAGTACTTC
few	TRBV2	NA	TRBJ1-1	CASSVGREAEAFF	TGTGCCAGCAGTGTTGGTAGGGAGGCTGAAGCTTTCTTT
NA	TRBV14	NA	TRBJ2-2	CASSRRDAFGELFF	TGTGCCAGCAGCCGACGGGACGCATTCGGGGAGCTGTTTTTT
NA	TRBV28	TRBD2	TRBJ2-7	CASRGTSGDLEQYF	TGTGCCAGCAGGGGGACTAGCGGAGATCTCGAGCAGTACTTC
once	TRBV2	NA	TRBJ2-3	CASSEAVNPQYF	TGTGCCAGCAGTGAAGCCGTGAATCCGCAGTATTTT
NA	TRBV19	NA	TRBJ1-5	CASKGPGNQPQHF	TGTGCCAGTAAAGGCCCCGGTAATCAGCCCCAGCATTTT
NA	TRBV6-6	NA	TRBJ2-7	CASSYGGAGVYEQYF	TGTGCCAGCAGTTACGGGGGGGCCGGGGTCTACGAGCAGTACTTC
NA	TRBV4-1	NA	TRBJ2-1	CASSQVVGARGEQFF	TGCGCCAGCAGCCAAGTTGTAGGAGCCCGAGGTGAGCAGTTCTTC
NA	TRBV5-4	NA	TRBJ1-2	CASSFFAGANYGYTF	TGTGCCAGCAGCTTTTTTGCAGGAGCTAACTATGGCTACACCTTC
NA	TRBV6-1	TRBD1	TRBJ2-1	CASSDAGTGVGEQFF	TGTGCCAGCAGTGATGCTGGGACAGGGGTGGGTGAGCAGTTCTTC
NA	TRBV2	TRBD1	TRBJ1-2	CASRPTGFIYGYTF	TGTGCCAGCAGACCGACAGGGTTCATCTATGGCTACACCTTC
NA	TRBV4-1	TRBD1	TRBJ1-5	CASSQRTGDQPQHF	TGCGCCAGCAGCCAGAGGACAGGAGATCAGCCCCAGCATTTT
few	TRBV10-3	NA	TRBJ2-7	CAISESSTWGGEQYF	TGTGCCATCAGTGAGTCCAGTACTTGGGGCGGTGAGCAGTACTTC
NA	TRBV11-1	NA	TRBJ2-2	CASSPGVARFAGELFF	TGTGCCAGCAGCCCCGGCGTTGCCCGGTTTGCCGGGGAGCTGTTTTTT
NA	TRBV11-2	TRBD2	TRBJ2-3	CASSFQAGASDTQYF	TGTGCCAGCAGCTTTCAAGCGGGAGCGTCAGATACGCAGTATTTT
NA	TRBV5-1	NA	TRBJ2-7	CASSLRSPSASYEQYF	TGCGCCAGCAGCTTAAGATCACCCTCTGCATCCTACGAGCAGTACTTC
NA	TRBV7-9	NA	TRBJ2-7	CASSTGPIGAEQYF	TGTGCCAGCAGCACCGGACCTATTGGCGCCGAGCAGTACTTC
NA	TRBV9	TRBD1	TRBJ2-3	CASSVHGTGVDTQYF	TGTGCCAGCAGCGTCCACGGGACAGGGGTAGATACGCAGTATTTT
NA	TRBV29-1	NA	TRBJ1-1	CSAEGIWGQAGFF	TGCAGCGCCGAGGGTATATGGGGTCAGGCCGGGTTCTTT
NA	TRBV7-2	NA	TRBJ1-2	CASSRSRGAYGYTF	TGTGCCAGCAGCCGTTCGAGGGGCGCCTATGGCTACACCTTC
NA	TRBV19	TRBD1	TRBJ2-1	CASSLRQGVYNEQFF	TGTGCCAGTAGTCTCAGACAGGGGGTATACAATGAGCAGTTCTTC
NA	TRBV2	TRBD2	TRBJ2-3	CASSRGLAGGSDTQYF	TGTGCCAGCAGTAGAGGACTAGCGGGAGGGTCTGATACGCAGTATTTT
NA	TRBV5-6	NA	TRBJ2-2	CASSSYSTGELFF	TGTGCCAGCAGCTCGTACTCCACCGGGGAGCTGTTTTTT
NA	TRBV28	TRBD2	TRBJ2-7	CASSSPTAGTTYEQYF	TGTGCCAGCAGTTCCCCCACAGCGGGGACGACCTACGAGCAGTACTTC